These 21 T cell receptor beta chains came from one sample sequenced in a study of cytomegalovirus exposure and HLA in healthy donors. The assay was immunoSEQ multiplex PCR, and TCRdb's table has in-frame clones only and misses some. The table lists about 220,000 clones, about 83% of them singletons. Sequenced material: PBMCs. Source of these receptors: a man younger than 30 in good health and CMV-seronegative.

The sample holds a few counts of this clone. The gene calls are TRBV4-3 and TRBJ1-5; D perhaps matches TRBD1 (5 bases). The CDR3 loop spans 15 amino acids. Germline values: CDR1 LGHNA, CDR2 YSLEER. Between the trimmed V and J ends, which lost 0 bases and 6 bases, there was a span of 12 bases. This CDR3 reads CASSQDQQGSQPQHF. The CDR3 bases are TGCGCCAGCAGCCAAGACCAGCAGGGAAGTCAGCCCCAGCATTTT.

This rearrangement joins TRBV4-2 to TRBJ2-2, with D possibly TRBD1 on 6 matching bases. V gave up 0 bases and J gave up 6 bases, with 8 bases separating them. The CDR3 is made up of 14 amino acids. CDR1 is LGHNA and CDR2 is YNFKEQ in the germline V gene. The CDR3, as DNA: TGTGCCAGCAGCCAAGACGAGGGGGCCGGGGAGCTGTTTTTT. Amino acid sequence: CASSQDEGAGELFF.

The chain couples TRBV5-1 to TRBJ1-2; 12 nucleotides align to TRBD1. Trimming cost V 4 bases and J 8 bases; bases outside gene matches: 12. This CDR3 is 16 amino acids long. Germline V gives CDR1 SGHRS, CDR2 YFSETQ. The DNA of the CDR3 is TGCGCCAGCAGCCAACAATTGGGACAGGGGGCTGGCGGCTACACCTTC. Translating gives CASSQQLGQGAGGYTF.

The V call is TRBV5-1, the J call TRBJ2-7, with 7 positions matching TRBD1. V lost 4 bases to trimming and J lost 2 bases; unmatched junction nucleotides: 12. The CDR3 has 16 residues. CDR1 and CDR2 (germline): SGHRS, YFSETQ. The CDR3 spells CASSRTPGQVAYEQYF. CDR3 nucleotide sequence: TGCGCCAGCAGCAGGACCCCCGGACAGGTTGCCTACGAGCAGTACTTC. Full variable domain (remainder filled in from reference TRBV5-1 and TRBJ2-7): KAGVTQTPRYLIKTRGQQVTLSCSPISGHRSVSWYQQTPGQGLQFLFEYFSETQRNKGNFPGRFSGRQFSNSRSEMNVSTLELGDSALYLCASSRTPGQVAYEQYFGPGTRLTVT.

The chain recombines TRBV7-2 with TRBJ2-5, with a tentative D call TRBD1 (6 bases). The germline V gene has CDR1 SGHTA and CDR2 FQGNSA. Trimming left V 5 bases short and J 4 bases short, with 14 bases between. The CDR3 is 14 residues long. CDR3 protein: CASSLRQARETQYF. CDR3 DNA sequence: TGTGCCAGCAGCCTACGACAGGCTCGAGAGACCCAGTACTTC.

A few counts support this clone. The genes are TRBV7-6 and TRBJ2-3, with 7 bases aligning to TRBD1. Trimming at V came to 0 bases and at J to 12 bases, leaving 15 bases not matched to a gene. This CDR3 is built from 16 residues. Germline-derived CDR1 and CDR2 are SGHVS and FNYEAQ. The CDR3 protein is CASSLAASEGTANQYF. The CDR3 bases are TGTGCCAGCAGCTTAGCCGCTAGTGAAGGGACAGCAAATCAGTATTTT.

The chain uses TRBV15 and TRBJ1-4; D is possibly TRBD1 (5 bases). The CDR3 covers 17 residues. The germline CDR1 and CDR2 sequences are LNHNV and YYDKDF (reference sequence). V gave up 2 bases and J gave up 0 bases, with 13 bases separating them. CDR3 loop: CATSRYGDSATNEKLFF. The DNA for the CDR3 is TGTGCCACCAGCAGATACGGAGACAGTGCAACTAATGAAAAACTGTTTTTT.

This chain links TRBV19 with TRBJ1-5; D not certain. The CDR3 consists of 14 residues. V was shortened by 7 bases and J by 2 bases, with 12 bases between the two germline ends. Germline V gives CDR1 LNHDA, CDR2 SQIVND (reference sequence). The DNA of the CDR3 is TGTGCCAGTACCTCATACCAGGGCAATCAGCCCCAGCATTTT. Encoded protein: CASTSYQGNQPQHF.

The genes are TRBV4-3 and TRBJ1-3; no firm D call. Trimming cost V 3 bases and J 3 bases, with 12 bases left between them. Germline CDR1 and CDR2: LGHNA and YSLEER. CDR3 size: 15 residues. This CDR3 reads CASSQEAGLGNTIYF. The CDR3 DNA reads as TGCGCCAGCAGCCAGGAGGCAGGCCTTGGAAACACCATATATTTT.

The CDR3 sequence is CASSPEGRAEEKLFF. The DNA of the CDR3 is TGCGCCAGCAGCCCCGAGGGGAGGGCGGAAGAAAAACTGTTTTTT. V usage is TRBV5-1 and J usage is TRBJ1-4; perhaps TRBD1 as D (5 bases). CDR1 SGHRS and CDR2 YFSETQ come from the germline V gene. The CDR3 covers 15 residues. Trimming left V 4 bases short and J 8 bases short, with 18 bases between.

This clone is a singleton in its sample. J is TRBJ2-1 and V is TRBV29-1, with 11 bases that match TRBD2. This CDR3 is 16 amino acids long. Per the germline V gene, CDR1 is SQVTM and CDR2 is ANQGSEA. With V trimmed by 1 base and J by 4 bases, 6 bases remained unmatched. The CDR3 DNA reads TGCAGCGTTGAAGGGTTTAGCGGGAGGGATTACAATGAGCAGTTCTTC. Protein product: CSVEGFSGRDYNEQFF.

CDR3 in amino acids: CSVGTADTDTQYF. The CDR3 nucleotides are TGCAGCGTCGGGACTGCCGACACAGATACGCAGTATTTT. This chain connects TRBV29-1 to TRBJ2-3; weak D call: TRBD2 (6 bases). Germline V gene data show CDR1 as SQVTM and CDR2 as ANQGSEA. With 6 bases removed from V and 2 bases from J, the gap between germline ends came to 12 bases. The CDR3 is 13 amino acids.

The rearrangement uses TRBV9 and TRBJ2-3; TRBD2 matches at 13 bases. The junction had 8 bases not matched to a gene; V was cut back by 3 bases and J by 4 bases. Germline V CDR1 and CDR2: SGDLS, YYNGEE. The CDR3 is made up of 17 amino acids. CDR3: CASSATSGRKFPDTQYF. The CDR3 nucleotides read TGTGCCAGCAGCGCGACTAGCGGGAGGAAGTTCCCAGATACGCAGTATTTT.

The chain uses TRBV6-5 and TRBJ1-5, with D tentatively TRBD1 (5 bases). Germline values: CDR1 MNHEY, CDR2 SVGAGI. This CDR3 has 13 residues. Trimming shortened V by 0 bases and J by 9 bases, and 9 bases separated the two germline ends. In DNA form, the CDR3 reads TGTGCCAGCAGTTACTCGATCGGGGGGCCCCAGCATTTT. As protein: CASSYSIGGPQHF.

This rearrangement joins TRBV11-2 to TRBJ2-2; D is perhaps TRBD2 (5 bases). There are 17 residues in the CDR3. In germline, CDR1 is SGHAT, CDR2 FQNNGV. The germline V and J ends were trimmed by 0 bases and 5 bases, with 16 bases remaining between them. CDR3 DNA sequence: TGTGCCAGCAGCTTAGATTGGAGGACGAAGTTTACCGGGGAGCTGTTTTTT. This codes for CASSLDWRTKFTGELFF. Variable domain in full (rest from reference TRBV11-2 and TRBJ2-2): EAGVAQSPRYKIIEKRQSVAFWCNPISGHATLYWYQQILGQGPKLLIQFQNNGVVDDSQLPKDRFSAERLKGVDSTLKIQPAKLEDSAVYLCASSLDWRTKFTGELFFGEGSRLTVL.

This clone was counted once. This chain uses TRBV5-1 with TRBJ2-2; the match to TRBD2 covers 7 bases. Losses at the gene ends were 0 bases for V and 1 base for J; bases not matched to a gene: 0. The length of the CDR3 is 15 residues. From germline, CDR1 is SGHRS and CDR2 YFSETQ. CDR3 sequence: CASSLASGNTGELFF. In DNA, the CDR3 is TGCGCCAGCAGCTTGGCTAGCGGGAACACCGGGGAGCTGTTTTTT. Variable domain in full (rest from reference TRBV5-1 and TRBJ2-2): KAGVTQTPRYLIKTRGQQVTLSCSPISGHRSVSWYQQTPGQGLQFLFEYFSETQRNKGNFPGRFSGRQFSNSRSEMNVSTLELGDSALYLCASSLASGNTGELFFGEGSRLTVL.

This clone appeared once. The V gene is TRBV5-1, the J gene TRBJ2-6, with D hard to call. Germline V gene sequence: CDR1 SGHRS, CDR2 YFSETQ. CDR3 length: 15 residues. The germline V and J ends were trimmed by 6 bases and 0 bases, with 10 bases remaining between them. CDR3 in amino acids: CASKAEASGANVLTF. The CDR3 DNA follows: TGCGCCAGCAAGGCCGAGGCCTCTGGGGCCAACGTCCTGACTTTC.

The chain carries TRBV19 and TRBJ2-7, with a possible D match to TRBD1 (5 bases). The V and J ends lost 4 bases and 4 bases respectively, with 8 bases between them. The CDR3 has 12 residues. Germline CDR1 reads LNHDA; CDR2 reads SQIVND (reference sequence). The CDR3 DNA follows: TGTGCCAGTAGTACAGGGTTGTACGAGCAGTACTTC. It yields the protein CASSTGLYEQYF.

The V call is TRBV10-3, the J call TRBJ2-1; D remains ambiguous. The length of the CDR3 is 14 residues. Trimming left V 2 bases short and J 10 bases short, with 15 bases between. The germline gives CDR1 ENHRY, CDR2 SYGVKD. CDR3 in amino acids: CAISEPRSDPEQFF. The CDR3 coding sequence is TGTGCCATCAGTGAGCCAAGAAGCGACCCGGAGCAGTTCTTC.

V gene TRBV13 combines with J gene TRBJ2-1; TRBD2 is a possible D gene (6 bases). Per the germline V gene, CDR1 is PRHDT and CDR2 is FYEKMQ (reference sequence). This CDR3 spans 16 amino acids. Trimming cost V 1 base and J 1 base, with 11 bases left between them. The CDR3 DNA follows: TGTGCCAGCAGCTTAGAGTTCGGGGGTTCCTACAATGAGCAGTTCTTC. Protein product: CASSLEFGGSYNEQFF.

This clone appeared a few times. The V and J genes are TRBV28 and TRBJ2-7; TRBD1 matches at 10 bases. The CDR3 spans 15 residues. The V gene end was trimmed by 8 bases and the J gene end by 1 base; junction bases not matched to a gene: 8. Germline-derived CDR1 and CDR2 are MDHEN and SYDVKM. The DNA for the CDR3 is TGTGCCAGCCGTAGGGACAGGGGAACATCCTACGAGCAGTACTTC. Translated, it gives CASRRDRGTSYEQYF. The full variable domain, rest sourced from reference TRBV28 and TRBJ2-7, is DVKVTQSSRYLVKRTGEKVFLECVQDMDHENMFWYRQDPGLGLRLIYFSYDVKMKEKGDIPEGYSVSREKKERFSLILESASTNQTSMYLCASRRDRGTSYEQYFGPGTRLTVT.